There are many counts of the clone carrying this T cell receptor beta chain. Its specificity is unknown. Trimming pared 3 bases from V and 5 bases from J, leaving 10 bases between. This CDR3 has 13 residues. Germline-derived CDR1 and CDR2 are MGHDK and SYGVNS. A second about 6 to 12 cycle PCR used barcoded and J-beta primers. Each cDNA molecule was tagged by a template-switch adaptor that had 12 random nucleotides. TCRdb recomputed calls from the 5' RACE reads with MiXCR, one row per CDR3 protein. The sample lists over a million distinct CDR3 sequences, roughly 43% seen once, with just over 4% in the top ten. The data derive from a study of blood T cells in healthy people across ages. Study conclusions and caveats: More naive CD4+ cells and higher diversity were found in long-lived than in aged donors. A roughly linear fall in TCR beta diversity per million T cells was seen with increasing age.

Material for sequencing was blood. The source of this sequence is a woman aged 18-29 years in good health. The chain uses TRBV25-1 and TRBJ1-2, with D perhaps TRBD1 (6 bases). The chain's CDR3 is CASSEAGDYGYTF. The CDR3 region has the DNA TGTGCCAGCAGTGAGGCAGGGGATTATGGCTACACCTTC.